This T cell receptor (beta chain) was documented in a study of tumor-infiltrating lymphocytes in primary liver carcinoma (dated by TCRdb to about 2017). Regarding the study in general: Between November 2015 and early 2016, about 5 patients in China with histopathologically diagnosed primary liver carcinoma had their tumors surgically resected. Hepatocellular carcinoma (four) or combined HCC and intrahepatic cholangiocarcinoma (one) was present in the five patients, who were three men and two women aged 30 to 69 years. Tumors of the five patients were stage T1-T3 N0M0 with maximum diameters of about 4.2 to 11 cm. Each sample produced about 3.5 to 7.5 million productive TCRbeta reads, and read depth showed no significant difference between tissue types. TCRbeta repertoire sequencing, expression microarrays and whole-exome sequencing were combined in the study across five regions of each liver tumor, with adjacent normal tissue and blood also included. A total of 35 or so specimens from 5 patients, comprising about 25 tumor regions, 5 adjacent noncancerous liver tissues and 5 peripheral blood samples, were covered by TCRbeta repertoire sequencing. Technical replicate repertoires showed high reproducibility, with mean shared-clone rates roughly 0.89 and correlation coefficients above 0.95.

The full study reports these points: Only the TCR beta chain was sequenced, which likely underestimates true repertoire diversity because unpaired alpha chains were not captured. With just four to six patients in the study, the authors point out that the findings should be validated in a larger study. Compared with blood, tumors had a significantly larger share of the repertoire taken up by the top 250 clones (p = 0.039). Repertoire overlap was higher between tumor regions (mean roughly 35%) than tumor-adjacent (17%) or tumor-blood (14%) pairs, consistent with antigen-driven expansion. Because the samples were bulk and unsorted, CD4+ and CD8+ T cell repertoires could not be compared.

The CDR3 sequence holds 14 residues, the cysteine and phenylalanine included. Only CDR3 DNA remains: 42 bases, in frame from the first base. As encoded in the germline V gene, CDR1 is SGHAT while CDR2 is FQNNGV. A single count supports this clonotype. There is no known antigen for this receptor. The junction differs from germline at one of its ends, possibly a read error. A constant-region primer and ProtoScript II reverse transcriptase were used to reverse-transcribe TCRbeta-specific cDNA from about 0.55 ug total RNA. Construction of the TCRbeta libraries relied on three nested rounds of multiplex PCR, following a slightly modified ARM-PCR procedure. The first two PCR rounds used multiplex TRBV1-TRBV30 forward primers with a Cbeta reverse primer, each for about 10 cycles. A final 25-cycle PCR with Deep VentR polymerase added sample barcodes and Illumina adapters. Amplicons of 200-500 bp were gel-purified with a QIAquick gel extraction kit before sequencing. The TCRbeta amplicons were sequenced with 250-bp paired-end reads on an Illumina HiSeq 2500. In the original analysis: Quality trimming of reads was performed with Trimmomatic v0.33, and paired reads were merged with FLASH v1.2.11 so that full CDR3 sequences could be recovered. V, D and J germline segments were assigned to the rearranged TCRbeta sequences by MiGEC v1.2.1b. VDJtools v1.0.0 computed clonotype statistics and Shannon-Wiener diversity indices. To reduce sampling bias, subsequent analyses other than the diversity analysis used only the 250 most abundant clonotypes in each sample. TCRdb reanalyzed the raw reads on its own, using fastp at Q25 for trimming and MiXCR for clone calling, and kept in-frame beta chains. Each CDR3 protein appears once, grouped with its most common genes and DNA. What appears here as the V and J calls and clone size reflects TCRdb's work, not the paper's. For this sample there are approximately 330,000 distinct CDR3 sequences; approximately 64% appear just once. About 6.5% of the sample rests with the top ten.

RNA from unsorted whole blood was extracted with TRIzol reagent, and germline DNA was obtained with the DNeasy Blood & Tissue kit. At the time of sampling, the patients were treatment-naive and had chronic HBV infection. Around 4 milliliters of peripheral blood were collected into K2EDTA tubes before surgery. The chain was built from TRBV11-2 and TRBJ1-1; TRBD1 could be the D gene, as 6 bases match. Sequencing used peripheral blood. The clonotype comes from a man aged 35-49 years with primary liver carcinoma and hepatitis B virus infection. The CDR3 has the sequence CASSSDRLSTEASF. The DNA reads TGTGCCAGCAGCTCTGACAGGCTGAGCACTGAAGCTTCCTTT.